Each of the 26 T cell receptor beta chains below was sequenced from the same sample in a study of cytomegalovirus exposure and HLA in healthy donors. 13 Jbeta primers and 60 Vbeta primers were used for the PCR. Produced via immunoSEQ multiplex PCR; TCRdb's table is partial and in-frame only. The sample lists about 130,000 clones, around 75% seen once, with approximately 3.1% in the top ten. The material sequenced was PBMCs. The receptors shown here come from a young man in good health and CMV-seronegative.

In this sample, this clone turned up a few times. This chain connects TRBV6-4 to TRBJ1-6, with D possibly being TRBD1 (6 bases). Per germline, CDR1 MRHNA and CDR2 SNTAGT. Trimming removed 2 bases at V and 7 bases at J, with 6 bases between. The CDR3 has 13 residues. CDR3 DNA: TGTGCCAGCAGTGACGGGACAAATTCACCCCTCCACTTT. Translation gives CASSDGTNSPLHF.

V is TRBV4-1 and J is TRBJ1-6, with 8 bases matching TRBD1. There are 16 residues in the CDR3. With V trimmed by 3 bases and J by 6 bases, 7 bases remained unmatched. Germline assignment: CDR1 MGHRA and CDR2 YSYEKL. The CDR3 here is CASSQGGQGTNSPLHF. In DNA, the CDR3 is TGCGCCAGCAGCCAGGGAGGACAGGGCACTAATTCACCCCTCCACTTT.

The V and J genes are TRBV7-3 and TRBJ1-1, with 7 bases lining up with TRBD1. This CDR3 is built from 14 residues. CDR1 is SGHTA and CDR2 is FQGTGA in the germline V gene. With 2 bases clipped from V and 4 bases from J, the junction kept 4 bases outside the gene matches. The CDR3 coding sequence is TGTGCCAGCAGCTTACAGGGGGTGAGCACTGAAGCTTTCTTT. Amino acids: CASSLQGVSTEAFF.

CDR3 bases: TGTGCCAGCAGTTTAGCGGGGTTTTCTGAAAAACTGTTTTTT. Translating gives CASSLAGFSEKLFF. This chain links TRBV28 with TRBJ1-4, with no clear D. The CDR3 is made up of 14 amino acids. Trimming shortened V by 2 bases and J by 7 bases, and 11 bases separated the two germline ends. The V gene's germline CDR1 is MDHEN and CDR2 SYDVKM.

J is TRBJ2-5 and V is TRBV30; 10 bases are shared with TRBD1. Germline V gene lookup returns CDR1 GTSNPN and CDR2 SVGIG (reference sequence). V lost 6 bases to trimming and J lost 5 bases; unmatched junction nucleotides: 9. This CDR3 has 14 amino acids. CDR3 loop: CACPATGGWETQYF. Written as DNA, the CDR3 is TGTGCCTGCCCCGCGACAGGGGGCTGGGAGACCCAGTACTTC. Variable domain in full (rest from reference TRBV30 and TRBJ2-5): SQTIHQWPATLVQPVGSPLSLECTVEGTSNPNLYWYRQAAGRGLQLLFYSVGIGQISSEVPQNLSASRPQDRQFILSSKKLLLSDSGFYLCACPATGGWETQYFGPGTRLLVL.

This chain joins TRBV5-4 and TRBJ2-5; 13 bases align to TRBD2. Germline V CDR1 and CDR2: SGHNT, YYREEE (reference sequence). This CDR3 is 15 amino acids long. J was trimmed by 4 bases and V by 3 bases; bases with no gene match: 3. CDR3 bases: TGTGCCAGCAGCTCAGGGACTAGCGGGGCAGAGACCCAGTACTTC. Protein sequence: CASSSGTSGAETQYF.

The CDR3 region has the DNA TGCGCCAGCAGCCTTGGACTAGCCGCGACAGATACGCAGTATTTT. Residues: CASSLGLAATDTQYF. The gene calls are TRBV4-3 and TRBJ2-3; TRBD2 agrees at 8 bases. The germline CDR1 and CDR2 sequences are LGHNA and YSLEER. V gave up 4 bases and J gave up 3 bases; unmatched junction bases: 6. The CDR3 is made up of 15 amino acids.

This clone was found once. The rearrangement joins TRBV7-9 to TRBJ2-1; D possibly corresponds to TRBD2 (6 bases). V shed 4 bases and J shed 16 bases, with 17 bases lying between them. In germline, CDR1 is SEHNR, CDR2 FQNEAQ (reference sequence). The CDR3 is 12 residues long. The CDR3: CASSSQSRGNFF. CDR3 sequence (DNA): TGTGCCAGCAGCTCCCAAAGTCGGGGGAACTTCTTC.

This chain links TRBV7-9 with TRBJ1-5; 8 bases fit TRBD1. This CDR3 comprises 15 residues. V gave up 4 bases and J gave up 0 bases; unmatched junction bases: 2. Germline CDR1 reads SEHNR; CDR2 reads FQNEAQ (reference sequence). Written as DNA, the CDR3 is TGTGCCAGCAGCTCCGACAGGGGTAGCAATCAGCCCCAGCATTTT. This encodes CASSSDRGSNQPQHF.

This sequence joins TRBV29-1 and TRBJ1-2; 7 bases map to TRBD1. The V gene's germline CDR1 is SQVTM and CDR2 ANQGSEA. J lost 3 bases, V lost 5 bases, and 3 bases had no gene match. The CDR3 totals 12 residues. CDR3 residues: CSVSQGYYGYTF. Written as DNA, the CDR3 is TGCAGCGTTTCACAGGGGTACTATGGCTACACCTTC.

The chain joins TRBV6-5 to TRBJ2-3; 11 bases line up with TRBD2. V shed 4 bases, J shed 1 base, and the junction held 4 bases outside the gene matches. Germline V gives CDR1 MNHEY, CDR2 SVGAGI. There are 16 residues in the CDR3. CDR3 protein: CASSSELAGGTDTQYF. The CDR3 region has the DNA TGTGCCAGCAGTTCCGAACTAGCGGGGGGCACAGATACGCAGTATTTT.

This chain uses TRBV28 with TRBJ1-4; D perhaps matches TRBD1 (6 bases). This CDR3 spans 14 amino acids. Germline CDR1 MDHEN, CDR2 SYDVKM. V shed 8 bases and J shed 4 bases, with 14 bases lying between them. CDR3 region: CASLPGTFNEKLFF. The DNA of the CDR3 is TGTGCCAGCCTACCCGGGACATTTAATGAAAAACTGTTTTTT.

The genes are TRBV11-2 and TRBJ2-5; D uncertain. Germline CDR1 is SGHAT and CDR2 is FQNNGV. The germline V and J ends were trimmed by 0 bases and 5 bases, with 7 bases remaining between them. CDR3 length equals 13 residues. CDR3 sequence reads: CASSLESLETQYF. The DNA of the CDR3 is TGTGCCAGCAGCTTAGAATCATTGGAGACCCAGTACTTC.

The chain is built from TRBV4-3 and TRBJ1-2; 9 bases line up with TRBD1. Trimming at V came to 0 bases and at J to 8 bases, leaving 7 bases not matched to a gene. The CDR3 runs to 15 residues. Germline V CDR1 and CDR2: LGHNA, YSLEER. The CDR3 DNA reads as TGCGCCAGCAGCCAAGATCGAACAGGGGGCGCCGGCTACACCTTC. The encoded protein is CASSQDRTGGAGYTF.

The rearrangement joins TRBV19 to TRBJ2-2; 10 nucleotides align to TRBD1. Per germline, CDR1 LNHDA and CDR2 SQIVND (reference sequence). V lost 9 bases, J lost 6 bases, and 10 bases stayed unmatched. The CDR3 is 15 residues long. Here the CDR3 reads CASIRDRGTAGELFF. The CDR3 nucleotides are TGTGCCAGCATTAGGGACAGGGGAACCGCCGGGGAGCTGTTTTTT.

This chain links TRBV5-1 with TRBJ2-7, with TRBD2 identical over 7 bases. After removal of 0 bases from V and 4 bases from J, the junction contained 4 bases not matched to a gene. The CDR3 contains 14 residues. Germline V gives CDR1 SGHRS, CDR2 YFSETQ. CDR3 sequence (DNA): TGCGCCAGCAGCTTGGAGGGAGGGGCGTACGAGCAGTACTTC. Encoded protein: CASSLEGGAYEQYF.

DNA for the CDR3: TGCGCCAGCAGCTCAAGGACTAGCGGGGGGCCCTACGAGCAGTACTTC. This sequence encodes CASSSRTSGGPYEQYF. The chain uses TRBV5-1 and TRBJ2-7; 14 bases match TRBD2. This CDR3 region has 16 residues. V trimming: 3 bases; J trimming: 2 bases; junction bases outside the gene matches: 4. Germline CDR1 is SGHRS and CDR2 is YFSETQ.

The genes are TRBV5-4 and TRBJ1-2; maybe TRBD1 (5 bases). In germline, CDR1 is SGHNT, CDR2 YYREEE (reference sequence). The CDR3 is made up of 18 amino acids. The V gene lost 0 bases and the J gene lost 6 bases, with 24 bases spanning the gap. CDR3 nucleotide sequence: TGTGCCAGCAGCTTGGAGGAGGGTCGGTCAGGGTGGGGGAATGGCTACACCTTC. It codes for CASSLEEGRSGWGNGYTF.

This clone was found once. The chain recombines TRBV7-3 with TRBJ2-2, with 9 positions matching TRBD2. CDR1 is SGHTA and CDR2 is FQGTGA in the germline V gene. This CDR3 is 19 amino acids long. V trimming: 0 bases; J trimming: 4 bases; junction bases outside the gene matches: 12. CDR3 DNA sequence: TGTGCCAGCAGCTTAACGTGGGCGGGAGGGCCTTCTAGCACCGGGGAGCTGTTTTTT. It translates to CASSLTWAGGPSSTGELFF.

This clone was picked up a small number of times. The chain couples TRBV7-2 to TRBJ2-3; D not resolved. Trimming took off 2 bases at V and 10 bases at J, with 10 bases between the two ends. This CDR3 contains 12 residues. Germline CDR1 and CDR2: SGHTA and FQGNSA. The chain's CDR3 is CASSLPGRPQYF. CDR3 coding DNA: TGTGCCAGCAGCTTACCTGGCAGGCCGCAGTATTTT.

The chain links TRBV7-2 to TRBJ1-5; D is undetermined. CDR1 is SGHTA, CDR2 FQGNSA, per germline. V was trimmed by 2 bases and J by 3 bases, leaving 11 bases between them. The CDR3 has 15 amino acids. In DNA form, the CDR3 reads TGTGCCAGCAGCTTAACTGCGAGCTACAATCAGCCCCAGCATTTT. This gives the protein CASSLTASYNQPQHF.

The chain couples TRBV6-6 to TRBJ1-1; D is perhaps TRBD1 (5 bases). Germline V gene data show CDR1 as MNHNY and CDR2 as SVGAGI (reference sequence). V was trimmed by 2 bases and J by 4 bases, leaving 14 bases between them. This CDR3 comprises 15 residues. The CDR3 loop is CASSYQGVSLTEAFF. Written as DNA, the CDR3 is TGTGCCAGCAGTTACCAAGGGGTTTCGCTCACTGAAGCTTTCTTT.

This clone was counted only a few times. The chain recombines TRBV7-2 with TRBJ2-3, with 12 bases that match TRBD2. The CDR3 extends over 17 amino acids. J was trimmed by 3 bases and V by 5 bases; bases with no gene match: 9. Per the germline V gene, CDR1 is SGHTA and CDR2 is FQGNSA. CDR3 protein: CASSPSLAGGTTDTQYF. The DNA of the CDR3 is TGTGCCAGCAGCCCCTCACTAGCGGGAGGTACTACAGATACGCAGTATTTT.

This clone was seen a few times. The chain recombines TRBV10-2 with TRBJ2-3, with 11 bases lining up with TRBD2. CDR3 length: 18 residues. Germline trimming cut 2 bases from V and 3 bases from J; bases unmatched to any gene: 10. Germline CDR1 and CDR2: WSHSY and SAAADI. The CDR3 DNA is TGCGCCAGCAGTGAGGCTAGCGGGGGGCCCCAGATAACAGATACGCAGTATTTT. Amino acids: CASSEASGGPQITDTQYF.

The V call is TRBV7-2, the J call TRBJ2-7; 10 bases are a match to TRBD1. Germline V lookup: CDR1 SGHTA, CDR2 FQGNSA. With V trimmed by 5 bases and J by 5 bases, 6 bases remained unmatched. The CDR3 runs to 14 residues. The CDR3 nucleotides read TGTGCCAGCAGCGGGACAGGGGTGGCGAACGAGCAGTACTTC. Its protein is CASSGTGVANEQYF.

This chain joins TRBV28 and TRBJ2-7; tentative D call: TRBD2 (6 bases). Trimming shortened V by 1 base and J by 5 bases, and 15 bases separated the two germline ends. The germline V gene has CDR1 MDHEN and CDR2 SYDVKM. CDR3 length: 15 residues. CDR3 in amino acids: CASSLFGLSRHEQYF. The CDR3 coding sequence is TGTGCCAGCAGTTTATTTGGACTATCGAGGCACGAGCAGTACTTC.